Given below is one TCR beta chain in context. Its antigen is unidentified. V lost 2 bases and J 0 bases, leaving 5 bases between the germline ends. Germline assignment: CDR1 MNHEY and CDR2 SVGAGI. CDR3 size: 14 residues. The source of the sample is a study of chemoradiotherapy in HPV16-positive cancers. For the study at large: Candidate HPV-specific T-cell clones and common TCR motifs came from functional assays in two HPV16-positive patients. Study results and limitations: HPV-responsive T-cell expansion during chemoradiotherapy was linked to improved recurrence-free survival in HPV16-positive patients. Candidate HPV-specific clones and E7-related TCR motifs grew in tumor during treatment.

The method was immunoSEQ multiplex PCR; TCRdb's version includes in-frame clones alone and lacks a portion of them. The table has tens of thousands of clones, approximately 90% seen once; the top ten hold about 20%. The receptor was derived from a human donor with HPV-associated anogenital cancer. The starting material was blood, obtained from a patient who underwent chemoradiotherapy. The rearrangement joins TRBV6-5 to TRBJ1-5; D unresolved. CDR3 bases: TGTGCCAGCAGTTACAGGTATAGCAATCAGCCCCAGCATTTT. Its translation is CASSYRYSNQPQHF.